This record concerns one TCR delta chain sequence. Its specificity is unknown. RNA was extracted from the cells and then reverse transcribed. Pooled V-gene forward primers with one constant-region reverse primer generated the CDR3 amplicons by multiplex PCR. TCRdb reprocessed the multiplex PCR reads using CATT. The sample holds about 27,000 delta-chain clones, 29% seen once. V gave up 3 bases and J gave up 0 bases, with 29 bases separating them. CDR3 length: 21 amino acids. Germline assignment: CDR1 TSWWSYY and CDR2 QGS. The sample is drawn from a study of Vδ1+ human thymocytes. Points from the study as a whole: The authors advised highly purified populations and single-cell validation. Many TRG clonotypes were shared between donors; TRD repertoires were essentially private. Thymic delta-chain repertoires held about 20% Vdelta2 sequences and few Vdelta3, despite high sort purity. Thymic TRG and TRD repertoires appeared highly polyclonal.

The sequencing sample was made of Vdelta1+ gamma-delta thymocytes from the thymus. Stated subset: FACS-sorted CD3+ TCRalphabeta- TCRVdelta1+ TCRVdelta2- thymocytes. The chain links TRDV1 to TRDJ1; possibly TRDD3 for D (5 bases). This TCR was sampled from a boy in the first two years of life who had congenital heart surgery. Here the CDR3 reads CALGDGPPRDPPWVYTDKLIF. In nucleotides, the CDR3 is TGTGCTCTTGGGGATGGCCCCCCAAGGGATCCCCCGTGGGTGTACACCGATAAACTCATCTTT.